This T cell receptor (beta chain) was observed in a study of blood T cells in healthy people across ages. Study at large: Per two T cells, template switching captured roughly one barcoded beta molecule.

The authors ran a second PCR of roughly 7 to 11 cycles using a sample-barcoded 5' primer and a J-beta primer mix. Using its own MiXCR run on the 5' RACE reads, TCRdb lists one record per CDR3 protein. The table includes about 500,000 distinct CDR3 sequences, about 24% detected once. Trimming removed 7 bases from V and 5 bases from J, with 12 bases in between. From germline, CDR1 is DFQATT and CDR2 SNEGSKA (reference sequence). CDR3 size: 12 residues. The same sample was also studied in work on T cells of mothers and their children.

V is TRBV20-1 and J is TRBJ1-5; D perhaps matches TRBD1 (6 bases). This receptor was identified in a boy aged 5 to 17 in good health. Sequenced sample: blood. CDR3 sequence: CSGSQGDQPQHF. In DNA, the CDR3 is TGCAGTGGCTCACAGGGAGATCAGCCCCAGCATTTT.